The clone carrying this TCR beta chain was detected only once. This sample is drawn from a study of blood T cell repertoires in COVID-19. Study summary: The origin of the acute and convalescent COVID-19 samples was the United States, Italy and Spain. PBMCs, B-cell-depleted T cells, or T cells were the source of the cDNA or gDNA that made up the material.

The germline gives CDR1 LGHNA, CDR2 YSLEER. The V gene lost 4 bases and the J gene lost 0 bases, with 10 bases spanning the gap. The CDR3 spans 15 residues. Study processing details: Amplifying reference gene primers gave estimates of nucleated cell counts. Sequencing was performed with immunoSEQ multiplex PCR; in TCRdb, only in-frame clones are kept and a portion is missing. V, J and clone size are taken as reported in that table, and D and trimming were inferred from the DNA itself. The repertoire consists of about 150,000 clones, with 85% to 90% occurring once and the leading ten covering approximately 3%.

The rearrangement links TRBV4-3 to TRBJ2-1; no definite D call. The specimen was peripheral blood. This clonotype was obtained from a woman aged 55-69 years with active COVID-19. The CDR3 sequence: CASSRAPGSYNEQFF. The CDR3 DNA reads TGCGCCAGCAGCCGAGCCCCCGGCTCCTACAATGAGCAGTTCTTC.